Shown below are 22 T cell receptor beta chains from a single sample sequenced in a study of T cell clonotyping in hematopoietic cell transplantation. Repertoires were generated with immunoSEQ multiplex PCR, while TCRdb's copy carries only in-frame clones and drops some. The table shows 15,000 or so clones, with about 97% occurring only once. Sequenced here: peripheral blood mononuclear cells, sampled 30 days after allogeneic stem cell transplant. The receptors were gathered from a female patient aged 45-60 years who had an allogeneic stem cell transplant from an unrelated donor, so T cells may come from the graft donor. Some clones in this sample may be carry-over from other donors' samples.

This clone was picked up one time. The chain carries TRBV19 and TRBJ2-3; TRBD2 agrees at 7 bases. V shed 4 bases and J 3 bases; nucleotides not matched to a gene: 7. CDR3 size: 15 residues. The germline CDR1 and CDR2 sequences are LNHDA and SQIVND (reference sequence). CDR3 region: CASSTRTSWTDTQYF. In nucleotides, the CDR3 is TGTGCCAGTAGTACTCGGACTAGTTGGACAGATACGCAGTATTTT.

The V gene is TRBV2, the J gene TRBJ2-1; 8 bases map to TRBD2. The CDR3 runs 15 residues. Per the germline V gene, CDR1 is SNHLY and CDR2 is FYNNEI. V shed 7 bases, J shed 2 bases, and the junction held 7 bases outside the gene matches. The CDR3 sequence is CASIIAGGPYNEQFF. CDR3 sequence (DNA): TGTGCCAGCATAATCGCGGGGGGCCCCTACAATGAGCAGTTCTTC.

This chain joins TRBV29-1 and TRBJ2-3, with D perhaps matching TRBD1 (6 bases). This CDR3 region has 14 residues. Germline CDR1 reads SQVTM; CDR2 reads ANQGSEA. Between the trimmed V and J ends, which lost 3 bases and 3 bases, there was a span of 13 bases. CDR3 coding DNA: TGCAGCGTTGAGGGGCAGGGGACGACAGATACGCAGTATTTT. This translates into CSVEGQGTTDTQYF.

V is TRBV28 and J is TRBJ2-7; D remains ambiguous. The germline V and J ends were trimmed by 0 bases and 3 bases, with 9 bases remaining between them. The V gene's germline CDR1 is MDHEN and CDR2 SYDVKM. The CDR3 has 14 amino acids. The CDR3 sequence is CASSLWEKIYEQYF. CDR3 nucleotides: TGTGCCAGCAGTTTATGGGAAAAGATCTACGAGCAGTACTTC.

This clone was seen a few times. V gene TRBV5-6 combines with J gene TRBJ1-1; TRBD1 matches at 8 bases. The V and J ends lost 2 bases and 4 bases, in that order; junction bases with no gene match: 10. This CDR3 is 16 amino acids long. The V gene's germline CDR1 is SGHDT and CDR2 YYEEEE. CDR3 sequence (DNA): TGTGCCAGCAGCTTCTTTGGCACAGGGGGACGCACTGAAGCTTTCTTT. Residues: CASSFFGTGGRTEAFF.

CDR3 bases: TGCGCCAGCAGCCAATGGTACCGGCTGAGCTCCTACAATGAGCAGTTCTTC. This encodes CASSQWYRLSSYNEQFF. The J gene is TRBJ2-1, the V gene TRBV4-1; no clear D. The CDR3 spans 17 residues. Germline CDR1 and CDR2: MGHRA and YSYEKL. Trimming left V 2 bases short and J 0 bases short, with 14 bases between.

The chain carries TRBV19 and TRBJ1-1; weak D call: TRBD1 (6 bases). In germline, CDR1 is LNHDA, CDR2 SQIVND (reference sequence). The CDR3 consists of 15 residues. V lost 6 bases and J 0 bases, leaving 14 bases between the germline ends. CDR3 coding DNA: TGTGCCAGTAGGCCCCGAGGGGGATTGAACACTGAAGCTTTCTTT. This gives the protein CASRPRGGLNTEAFF.

The chain is built from TRBV30 and TRBJ1-1; TRBD1 is a possible D gene (6 bases). The germline V gene has CDR1 GTSNPN and CDR2 SVGIG (reference sequence). The CDR3 extends over 17 amino acids. Trimming pared 4 bases from V and 0 bases from J, leaving 21 bases between. The CDR3 nucleotides are TGTGCCTGGAACCCCAACAGGGTTCCATCATTGAACACTGAAGCTTTCTTT. Translated: CAWNPNRVPSLNTEAFF.

Note on this clone: The junction differs from germline at one of its ends, possibly a read error. V and J are TRBV4-1 and TRBJ1-2; D is ambiguous. Per germline, CDR1 MGHRA and CDR2 YSYEKL. This CDR3 spans 13 amino acids. The CDR3 DNA follows: TGTGCCAGCAGCCAAGATTTGGGGAGCGGCTACACCTTC. It is translated as CASSQDLGSGYTF.

The chain joins TRBV29-1 to TRBJ2-1; a possible D gene is TRBD2 (5 bases). Deletions cut 8 bases from V and 1 base from J, with 12 bases between. CDR3 length: 13 amino acids. CDR1 is SQVTM, CDR2 ANQGSEA, per germline. The CDR3 DNA follows: TGCAGCACCGGGGAGCGGTCCTACAATGAGCAGTTCTTC. Protein: CSTGERSYNEQFF.

V gene TRBV6-1 combines with J gene TRBJ2-1, with 13 bases that match TRBD2. The V gene end was trimmed by 4 bases and the J gene end by 6 bases; junction bases not matched to a gene: 6. CDR1 and CDR2 from the germline V gene are MNHNS and SASEGT. This CDR3 has 16 residues. CDR3 bases: TGTGCCAGCAGTGCGCTACTAGCGGGAGGGGTCAATGAGCAGTTCTTC. It translates to CASSALLAGGVNEQFF.

This chain links TRBV2 with TRBJ2-6; no clear D. V was trimmed by 4 bases and J by 1 base, leaving 8 bases between them. CDR3 size: 15 residues. Germline V CDR1 and CDR2: SNHLY, FYNNEI. The CDR3 loop is CASSGSDSGANVLTF. DNA for the CDR3: TGTGCCAGCAGTGGTTCGGATTCTGGGGCCAACGTCCTGACTTTC.

As regards this clone: This specimen includes other DNA sequences encoding the same CDR3. V and J are TRBV6-5 and TRBJ2-1; no clear D gene. Trimming took off 2 bases at V and 1 base at J, with 9 bases between the two ends. Germline values: CDR1 MNHEY, CDR2 SVGAGI. The CDR3 runs to 15 residues. This CDR3 reads CASSYDWGSYNEQFF. The DNA for the CDR3 is TGTGCCAGCAGTTACGATTGGGGTTCCTACAATGAGCAGTTCTTC.

J is TRBJ2-7 and V is TRBV4-1, with TRBD1 matching 10 bases. V dropped 6 bases and J dropped 0; count of bases not matched to a gene: 2. CDR3 length equals 14 residues. Germline V gene lookup returns CDR1 MGHRA and CDR2 YSYEKL. CDR3 residues: CASRRTGGSYEQYF. The CDR3 coding sequence is TGCGCCAGCAGACGGACAGGGGGCTCCTACGAGCAGTACTTC.

The chain couples TRBV11-2 to TRBJ1-6, with a weak D call TRBD1 (5 bases). V shed 5 bases and J shed 4 bases, with 15 bases lying between them. Germline V gene lookup returns CDR1 SGHAT and CDR2 FQNNGV. The CDR3 is 16 residues long. CDR3 sequence (DNA): TGTGCCAGCAGCAAACGTGGGGCGGATTATAATTCACCCCTCCACTTT. As protein: CASSKRGADYNSPLHF.

V and J are TRBV5-6 and TRBJ1-1; D is perhaps TRBD1 (5 bases). Trimming removed 1 base at V and 5 bases at J, with 18 bases between. Germline loops: CDR1 SGHDT, CDR2 YYEEEE. CDR3 length: 16 amino acids. The CDR3 is CASSLRGGGSRTEAFF. CDR3 DNA sequence: TGTGCCAGCAGCTTGAGGGGAGGAGGCAGTAGGACTGAAGCTTTCTTT. Full variable domain (rest looked up from reference TRBV5-6 and TRBJ1-1): DAGVTQSPTHLIKTRGQQVTLRCSPKSGHDTVSWYQQALGQGPQFIFQYYEEEERQRGNFPDRFSGHQFPNYSSELNVNALLLGDSALYLCASSLRGGGSRTEAFFGQGTRLTVV.

The V gene is TRBV10-3, the J gene TRBJ2-7; D tentatively reads TRBD1 or TRBD2 (5 bases each). The CDR3 runs 14 residues. Trimming took off 3 bases at V and 3 bases at J, with 12 bases between the two ends. Germline CDR1 and CDR2: ENHRY and SYGVKD. Written as DNA, the CDR3 is TGTGCCATCAGTGACCGGGACCACCTCTACGAGCAGTACTTC. Encoded protein: CAISDRDHLYEQYF.

The rearrangement uses TRBV20-1 and TRBJ2-7, with D uncertain. Trimming cost V 4 bases and J 3 bases, with 7 bases left between them. Looked up from germline, CDR1 is DFQATT and CDR2 is SNEGSKA (reference sequence). CDR3 size: 11 residues. CDR3 region: CSATDGYEQYF. CDR3 sequence (DNA): TGCAGTGCTACGGACGGCTACGAGCAGTACTTC.

This chain joins TRBV19 and TRBJ1-4; D call uncertain. Looked up from germline, CDR1 is LNHDA and CDR2 is SQIVND (reference sequence). The V end was cut by 5 bases, the J end by 13 bases, with 11 bases between. The CDR3 contains 11 residues. CDR3 amino acids: CASSRRFRLFF. The CDR3, as DNA: TGTGCCAGTAGTCGGAGGTTTAGACTGTTTTTT.

The chain uses TRBV11-2 and TRBJ2-2; TRBD1 matches 11 bases. The V and J ends lost 5 bases and 4 bases, in that order; junction bases with no gene match: 6. From germline, CDR1 is SGHAT and CDR2 FQNNGV. The CDR3 length is 16 residues. The CDR3 DNA follows: TGTGCCAGCAGCAAGGGGACAGGGGGTGGCACCGGGGAGCTGTTTTTT. This sequence encodes CASSKGTGGGTGELFF.

CDR3: CASGPGQKSTEAFF. The CDR3 DNA reads as TGTGCCAGCGGTCCGGGACAGAAATCAACTGAAGCTTTCTTT. This chain joins TRBV2 and TRBJ1-1, with 7 positions matching TRBD1. CDR1 and CDR2 from the germline V gene are SNHLY and FYNNEI. This CDR3 contains 14 residues. V lost 8 bases to trimming and J lost 5 bases; unmatched junction nucleotides: 11. The variable domain in full, with the rest retrieved from reference TRBV2 and TRBJ1-1, is EPEVTQTPSHQVTQMGQEVILRCVPISNHLYFYWYRQILGQKVEFLVSFYNNEISEKSEIFDDQFSVERPDGSNFTLKIRSTKLEDSAMYFCASGPGQKSTEAFFGQGTRLTVV.

The rearrangement joins TRBV29-1 to TRBJ1-2; D call uncertain. The CDR3 covers 13 residues. In germline, CDR1 is SQVTM, CDR2 ANQGSEA. V lost 0 bases, J lost 7 bases, and 12 bases lay in between. CDR3 DNA sequence: TGCAGCGTTGAAGAGGGTCGCCCCCGTGGCTACACCTTC. Translating it yields CSVEEGRPRGYTF.